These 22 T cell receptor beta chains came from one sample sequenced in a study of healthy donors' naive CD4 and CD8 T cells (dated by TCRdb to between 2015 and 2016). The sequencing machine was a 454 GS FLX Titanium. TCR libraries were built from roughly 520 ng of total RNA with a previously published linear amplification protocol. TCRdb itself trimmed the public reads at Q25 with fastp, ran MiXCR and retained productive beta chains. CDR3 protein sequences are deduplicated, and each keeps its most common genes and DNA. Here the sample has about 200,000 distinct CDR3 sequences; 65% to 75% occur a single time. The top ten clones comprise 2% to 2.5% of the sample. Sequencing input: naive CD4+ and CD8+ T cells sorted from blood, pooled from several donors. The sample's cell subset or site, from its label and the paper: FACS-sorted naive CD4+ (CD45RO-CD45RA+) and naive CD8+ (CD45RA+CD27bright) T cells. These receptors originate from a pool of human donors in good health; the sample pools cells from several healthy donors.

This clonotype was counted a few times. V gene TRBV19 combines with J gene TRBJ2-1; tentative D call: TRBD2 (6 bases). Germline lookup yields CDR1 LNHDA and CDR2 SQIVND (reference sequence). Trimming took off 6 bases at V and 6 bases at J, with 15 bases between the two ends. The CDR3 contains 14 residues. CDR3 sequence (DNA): TGTGCCAGTAGCTCCACTAGCTGGGCCAATGAGCAGTTCTTC. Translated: CASSSTSWANEQFF.

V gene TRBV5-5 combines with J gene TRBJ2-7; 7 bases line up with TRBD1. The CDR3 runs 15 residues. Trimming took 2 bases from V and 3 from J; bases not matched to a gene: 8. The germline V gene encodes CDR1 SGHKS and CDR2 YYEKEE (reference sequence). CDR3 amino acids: CASSFDGQEIYEQYF. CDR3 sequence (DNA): TGTGCCAGCAGCTTTGACGGACAGGAAATCTACGAGCAGTACTTC.

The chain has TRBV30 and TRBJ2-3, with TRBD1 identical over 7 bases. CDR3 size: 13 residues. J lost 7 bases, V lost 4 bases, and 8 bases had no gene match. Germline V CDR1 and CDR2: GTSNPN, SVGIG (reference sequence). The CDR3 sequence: CAWKTGFRNTQYF. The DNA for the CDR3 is TGTGCCTGGAAGACAGGGTTCAGGAATACGCAGTATTTT.

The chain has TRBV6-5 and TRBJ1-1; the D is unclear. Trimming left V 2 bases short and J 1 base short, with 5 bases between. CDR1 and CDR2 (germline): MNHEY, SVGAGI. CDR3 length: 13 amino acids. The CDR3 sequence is CASSYMQNTEAFF. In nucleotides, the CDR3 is TGTGCCAGCAGTTACATGCAGAACACTGAAGCTTTCTTT.

The CDR3 region is CAGGVGSEQYF. The CDR3 DNA reads as TGTGCCGGAGGGGTTGGTTCCGAGCAGTACTTC. The J gene is TRBJ2-7, the V gene TRBV6-5; D is possibly TRBD2 (6 bases). The CDR3 is made up of 11 amino acids. V lost 11 bases, J lost 6 bases, and 14 bases lay in between. CDR1 and CDR2 from the germline V gene are MNHEY and SVGAGI.

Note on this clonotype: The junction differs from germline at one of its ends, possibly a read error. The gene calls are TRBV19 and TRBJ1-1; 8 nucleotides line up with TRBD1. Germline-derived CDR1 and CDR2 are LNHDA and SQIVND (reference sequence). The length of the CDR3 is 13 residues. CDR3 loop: CASSKGQGVEVFF. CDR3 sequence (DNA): TGTGCCAGTAGTAAAGGACAGGGTGTGGAAGTTTTCTTT.

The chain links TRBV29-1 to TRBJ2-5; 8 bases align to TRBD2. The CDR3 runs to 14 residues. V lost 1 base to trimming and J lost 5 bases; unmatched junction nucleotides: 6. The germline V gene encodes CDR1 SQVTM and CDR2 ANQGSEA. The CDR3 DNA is TGCAGCGTTGAAGGGGGACTAGAGGTGGAGACCCAGTACTTC. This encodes CSVEGGLEVETQYF.

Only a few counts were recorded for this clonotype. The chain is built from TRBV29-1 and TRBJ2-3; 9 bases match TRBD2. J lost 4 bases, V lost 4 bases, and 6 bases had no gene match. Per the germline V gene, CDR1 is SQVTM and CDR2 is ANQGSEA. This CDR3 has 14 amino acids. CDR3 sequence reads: CSVGGGRASDTQYF. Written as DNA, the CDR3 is TGCAGCGTTGGGGGCGGGAGGGCCTCAGATACGCAGTATTTT.

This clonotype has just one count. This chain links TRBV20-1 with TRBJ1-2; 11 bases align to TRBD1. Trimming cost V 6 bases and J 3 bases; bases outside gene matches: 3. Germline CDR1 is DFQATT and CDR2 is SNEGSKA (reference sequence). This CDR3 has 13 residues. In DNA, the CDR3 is TGCAGTGCCTGGGACAGGGGGGACTATGGCTACACCTTC. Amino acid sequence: CSAWDRGDYGYTF.

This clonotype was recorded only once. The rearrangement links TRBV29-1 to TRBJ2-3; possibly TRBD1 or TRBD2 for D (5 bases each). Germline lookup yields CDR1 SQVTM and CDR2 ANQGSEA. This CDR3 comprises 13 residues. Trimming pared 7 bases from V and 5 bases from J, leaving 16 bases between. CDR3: CSALEGLGDTQYF. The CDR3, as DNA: TGCAGCGCACTAGAGGGGCTTGGAGATACGCAGTATTTT.

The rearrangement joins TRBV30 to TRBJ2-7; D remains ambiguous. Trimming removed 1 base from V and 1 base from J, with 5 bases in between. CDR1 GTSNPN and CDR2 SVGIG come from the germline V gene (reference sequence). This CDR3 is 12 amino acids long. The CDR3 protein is CAWSEPSYEQYF. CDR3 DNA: TGTGCCTGGAGTGAACCGTCCTACGAGCAGTACTTC.

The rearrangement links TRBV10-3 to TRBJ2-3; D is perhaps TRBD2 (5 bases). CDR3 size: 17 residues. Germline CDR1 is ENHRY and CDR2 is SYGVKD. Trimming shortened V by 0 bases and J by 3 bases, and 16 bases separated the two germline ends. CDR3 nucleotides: TGTGCCATCAGTGAGTCAGGAGCGGAAGGTCTGACAGATACGCAGTATTTT. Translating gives CAISESGAEGLTDTQYF.

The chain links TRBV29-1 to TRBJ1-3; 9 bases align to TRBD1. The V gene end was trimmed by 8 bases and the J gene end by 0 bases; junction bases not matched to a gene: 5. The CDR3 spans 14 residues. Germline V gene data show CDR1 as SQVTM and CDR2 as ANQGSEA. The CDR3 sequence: CSLPGQGSGNTIYF. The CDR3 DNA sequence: TGCAGCTTACCGGGACAGGGCTCTGGAAACACCATATATTTT.

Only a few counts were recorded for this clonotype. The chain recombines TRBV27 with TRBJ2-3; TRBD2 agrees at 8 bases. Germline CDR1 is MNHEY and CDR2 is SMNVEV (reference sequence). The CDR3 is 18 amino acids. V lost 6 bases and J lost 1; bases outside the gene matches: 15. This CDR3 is CASSEQKWAGGRTDTQYF. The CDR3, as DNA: TGTGCCAGCAGCGAACAGAAGTGGGCGGGGGGACGCACAGATACGCAGTATTTT.

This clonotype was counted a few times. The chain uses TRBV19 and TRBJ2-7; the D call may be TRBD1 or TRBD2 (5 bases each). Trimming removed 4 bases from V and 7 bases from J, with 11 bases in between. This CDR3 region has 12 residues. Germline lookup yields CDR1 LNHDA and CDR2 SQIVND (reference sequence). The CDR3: CASSTREGEQYF. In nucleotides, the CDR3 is TGTGCCAGTAGTACGAGAGAGGGGGAGCAGTACTTC.

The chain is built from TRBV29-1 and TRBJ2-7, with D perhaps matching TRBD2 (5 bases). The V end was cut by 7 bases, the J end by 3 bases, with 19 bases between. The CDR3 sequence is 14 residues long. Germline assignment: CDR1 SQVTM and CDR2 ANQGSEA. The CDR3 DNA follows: TGCAGCGCCGAGGGCTACGGACCTGACTACGAGCAGTACTTC. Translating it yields CSAEGYGPDYEQYF.

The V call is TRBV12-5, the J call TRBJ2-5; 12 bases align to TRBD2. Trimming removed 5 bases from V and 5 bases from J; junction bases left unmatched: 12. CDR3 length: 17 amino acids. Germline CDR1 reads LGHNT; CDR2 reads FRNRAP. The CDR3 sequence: CASGPGLAGPLEETQYF. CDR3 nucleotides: TGTGCTAGTGGTCCGGGACTAGCGGGCCCCCTGGAGGAGACCCAGTACTTC.

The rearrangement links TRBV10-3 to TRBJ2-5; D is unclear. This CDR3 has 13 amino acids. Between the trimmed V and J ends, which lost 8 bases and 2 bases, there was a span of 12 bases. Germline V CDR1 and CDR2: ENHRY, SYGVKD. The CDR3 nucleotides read TGTGCCATCGCCTTGGCAGCACAAGAGACCCAGTACTTC. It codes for CAIALAAQETQYF.

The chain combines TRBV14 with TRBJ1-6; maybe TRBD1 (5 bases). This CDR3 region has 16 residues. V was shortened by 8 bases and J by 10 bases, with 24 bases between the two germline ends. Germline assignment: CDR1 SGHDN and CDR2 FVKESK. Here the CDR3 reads CASSGATPPGRSPLHF. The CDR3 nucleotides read TGTGCCAGCTCGGGAGCTACACCGCCGGGGCGATCACCCCTCCACTTT. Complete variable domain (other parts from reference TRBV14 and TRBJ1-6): EAGVTQFPSHSVIEKGQTVTLRCDPISGHDNLYWYRRVMGKEIKFLLHFVKESKQDESGMPNNRFLAERTGGTYSTLKVQPAELEDSGVYFCASSGATPPGRSPLHFGNGTRLTVT.

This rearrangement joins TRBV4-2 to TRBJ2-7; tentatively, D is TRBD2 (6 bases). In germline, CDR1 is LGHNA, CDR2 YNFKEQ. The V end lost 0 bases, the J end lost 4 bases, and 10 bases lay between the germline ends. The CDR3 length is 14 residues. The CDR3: CASSQDPGTYEQYF. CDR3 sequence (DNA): TGTGCCAGCAGCCAAGATCCAGGGACTTACGAGCAGTACTTC.

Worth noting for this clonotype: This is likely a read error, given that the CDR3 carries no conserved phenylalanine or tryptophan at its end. This chain's CDR3 is CASSHRTGLAYEQYL. In DNA form, the CDR3 reads TGTGCCAGCAGCCATCGAACGGGACTCGCCTACGAGCAGTACCTC. This chain links TRBV14 with TRBJ2-7; the D gene is possibly TRBD2 (6 bases). Trimming cost V 3 bases and J 2 bases, with 14 bases left between them. Germline V gene data show CDR1 as SGHDN and CDR2 as FVKESK. This CDR3 contains 15 residues.

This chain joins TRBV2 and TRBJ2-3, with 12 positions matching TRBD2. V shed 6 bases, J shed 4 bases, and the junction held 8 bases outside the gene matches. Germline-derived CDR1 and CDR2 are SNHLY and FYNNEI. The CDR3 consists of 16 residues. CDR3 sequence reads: CASSVTSGGFADTQYF. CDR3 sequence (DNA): TGTGCCAGCAGCGTCACTAGCGGGGGGTTTGCAGATACGCAGTATTTT.